The 30 T cell receptor beta chains below all came from one sample that was sequenced in a study of T cells in Graves' hyperthyroidism and ophthalmopathy. Template material for amplifying TCR beta CDR3 regions consisted of RNA transcripts. HTBI primers drove first-round RT-PCR of the TCR CDR3. TCRdb re-analysed the multiplex PCR reads in MiXCR, keeping a single row per CDR3 protein. The sample contains 350,000 to 400,000 distinct CDR3 sequences, 19% of which appear only once. Sample: blood. The receptors were gathered from a woman under 30 with Graves' hyperthyroidism.

Ten or more counts support this clonotype. This rearrangement joins TRBV29-1 to TRBJ1-1, with a possible D match to TRBD1 (6 bases). Germline CDR1 is SQVTM and CDR2 is ANQGSEA. Trimming shortened V by 3 bases and J by 10 bases, and 15 bases separated the two germline ends. The length of the CDR3 is 12 residues. In DNA, the CDR3 is TGCAGCGTTGAGCGGGGGCTAAGAGGAGCTTTCTTT. It codes for CSVERGLRGAFF.

This clonotype has ten or more counts. The J gene is TRBJ2-7, the V gene TRBV6-1; D might be TRBD2 (6 bases). The V gene lost 5 bases and the J gene lost 10 bases, with 12 bases spanning the gap. Germline CDR1 MNHNS, CDR2 SASEGT. CDR3 length: 11 amino acids. The DNA for the CDR3 is TGTGCCAGCAGTACTGGGACTTTACAGTACTTC. Translated: CASSTGTLQYF.

This clonotype was seen at least ten times. This chain joins TRBV6-5 and TRBJ1-2; possible D gene TRBD1, 6 bases. The CDR3 runs to 13 residues. Germline loops: CDR1 MNHEY, CDR2 SVGAGI. Trimming took off 4 bases at V and 3 bases at J, with 9 bases between the two ends. CDR3 in DNA: TGTGCCAGCAGTTTCCAGGGGCACTATGGCTACACCTTC. It codes for CASSFQGHYGYTF.

Ten or more counts support this clonotype. The J gene is TRBJ2-7, the V gene TRBV7-8; D is possibly TRBD2 (5 bases). Trimming pared 0 bases from V and 3 bases from J, leaving 9 bases between. Germline V lookup: CDR1 SGHVS, CDR2 FQNEAQ. The CDR3 consists of 14 residues. The CDR3 here is CASSLAPGYYEQYF. The CDR3 DNA sequence: TGTGCCAGCAGCTTAGCTCCGGGATACTACGAGCAGTACTTC.

This clonotype was recorded many times. The chain recombines TRBV13 with TRBJ1-2; maybe TRBD1 (6 bases). Germline V gene lookup returns CDR1 PRHDT and CDR2 FYEKMQ (reference sequence). Trimming shortened V by 5 bases and J by 5 bases, and 15 bases separated the two germline ends. This CDR3 spans 14 amino acids. This CDR3 reads CASSPQWTAYGYTF. For the CDR3, the DNA is TGTGCCAGCAGCCCCCAGTGGACAGCTTATGGCTACACCTTC.

The V call is TRBV11-1, the J call TRBJ1-2, with 7 bases identical to TRBD1. Germline-derived CDR1 and CDR2 are SGHAT and FQDESV (reference sequence). With 1 base clipped from V and 3 bases from J, the junction kept 17 bases outside the gene matches. This CDR3 is 19 amino acids long. The CDR3 is CASSLVSGTDLAFDYGYTF. The CDR3 bases are TGTGCCAGCAGCTTAGTATCGGGGACAGACCTGGCTTTCGACTATGGCTACACCTTC.

This clonotype was counted many times. The gene calls are TRBV6-1 and TRBJ2-7; perhaps TRBD2 as D (5 bases). This CDR3 has 14 residues. Trimming took off 2 bases at V and 2 bases at J, with 10 bases between the two ends. Germline V gene data show CDR1 as MNHNS and CDR2 as SASEGT. The CDR3 loop is CASSERAAPYEQYF. The CDR3 coding sequence is TGTGCCAGCAGTGAACGAGCGGCCCCCTACGAGCAGTACTTC.

The genes are TRBV7-6 and TRBJ2-7, with 7 bases lining up with TRBD2. Germline V gene lookup returns CDR1 SGHVS and CDR2 FNYEAQ. J lost 7 bases, V lost 5 bases, and 11 bases had no gene match. This CDR3 region has 14 residues. DNA of the CDR3: TGTGCCAGCAGCACCGAGGTACTCGGGGGGGAGCAGTACTTC. Its protein is CASSTEVLGGEQYF.

This clonotype showed up just a few times. The gene calls are TRBV6-1 and TRBJ1-2, with no clear D. The germline V gene has CDR1 MNHNS and CDR2 SASEGT. This CDR3 spans 10 amino acids. The V and J ends lost 6 bases and 7 bases respectively, with 6 bases between them. Written as DNA, the CDR3 is TGTGCCAGCAGCGGGTCTGGCTACACCTTC. Amino acid sequence: CASSGSGYTF.

This clonotype came up many times. V usage is TRBV20-1 and J usage is TRBJ2-5; 8 nucleotides match TRBD1. This CDR3 region has 12 residues. Germline lookup yields CDR1 DFQATT and CDR2 SNEGSKA (reference sequence). The DNA of the CDR3 is TGCAGCGGGACAGGCACCCAAGAGACCCAGTACTTC. Translating it yields CSGTGTQETQYF.

This clonotype has ten or more counts. The genes are TRBV6-4 and TRBJ2-2, with D possibly TRBD2 on 7 matching bases. Germline values: CDR1 MRHNA, CDR2 SNTAGT. V lost 8 bases, J lost 4 bases, and 17 bases lay in between. This CDR3 has 15 amino acids. Here the CDR3 reads CASGSEGGSTGELFF. The CDR3 DNA follows: TGTGCCAGCGGCAGCGAGGGGGGGAGCACCGGGGAGCTGTTTTTT.

This clonotype was detected a few times. The CDR3 here is CASSPLPDTQYF. CDR3 nucleotides: TGTGCCAGCAGCCCTTTGCCAGATACGCAGTATTTT. V gene TRBV14 combines with J gene TRBJ2-3; D remains unclear. CDR1 and CDR2 (germline): SGHDN, FVKESK. The CDR3 runs 12 residues. V shed 4 bases and J shed 4 bases, with 6 bases lying between them.

This clonotype was recorded at least ten times. The V and J genes are TRBV2 and TRBJ1-5; tentative D call: TRBD1 (6 bases). Germline values: CDR1 SNHLY, CDR2 FYNNEI. V lost 6 bases to trimming and J lost 5 bases, with 20 bases between them. The CDR3 is 16 residues long. Here the CDR3 reads CASSHPNNRVDQPQHF. CDR3 in DNA: TGTGCCAGCAGCCACCCCAATAACAGGGTTGATCAGCCCCAGCATTTT.

This clonotype was picked up many times. The chain combines TRBV15 with TRBJ1-5, with 7 bases identical to TRBD1. CDR3 length equals 15 residues. With V trimmed by 3 bases and J by 7 bases, 9 bases remained unmatched. Germline V CDR1 and CDR2: LNHNV, YYDKDF (reference sequence). This chain's CDR3 is CATSRRQGSGQPQHF. DNA of the CDR3: TGTGCCACCAGCAGGAGACAGGGATCAGGCCAGCCCCAGCATTTT.

This clonotype has ten or more counts. This chain uses TRBV6-2 or TRBV6-3 with TRBJ1-5; the D is unclear. The CDR3 sequence is 13 residues long. The V and J ends lost 6 bases and 0 bases respectively, with 6 bases between them. Germline CDR1 and CDR2: MNHEY and SVGEGT. CDR3 sequence (DNA): TGTGCCAGCAGCCGAAATAGCAATCAGCCCCAGCATTTT. This encodes CASSRNSNQPQHF.

The chain has TRBV29-1 and TRBJ2-2; D gene ambiguous. The CDR3 is 14 residues long. CDR1 is SQVTM, CDR2 ANQGSEA, per germline. V was cut by 5 bases and J by 2 bases, with 12 bases left in between. The CDR3: CSVLGLLNTGELFF. The CDR3 DNA sequence: TGCAGCGTTCTAGGGCTACTAAACACCGGGGAGCTGTTTTTT.

This clonotype came up once. This chain links TRBV6-1 with TRBJ1-1, with D maybe TRBD1 (5 bases). Germline V gene data show CDR1 as MNHNS and CDR2 as SASEGT. The CDR3 runs to 16 residues. Deletions cut 3 bases from V and 4 bases from J, with 18 bases between. As DNA, the CDR3 is TGTGCCAGCAGTGATCTGTGGAGGGGTACTGCCACTGAAGCTTTCTTT. Protein: CASSDLWRGTATEAFF.

This clonotype was seen many times. The chain joins TRBV9 to TRBJ2-2; TRBD1 matches 7 bases. The V gene end was trimmed by 0 bases and the J gene end by 5 bases; junction bases not matched to a gene: 7. The CDR3 runs 16 residues. The V gene's germline CDR1 is SGDLS and CDR2 YYNGEE. The CDR3 DNA reads TGTGCCAGCAGCGTAGGACAGGGCTATTTTACCGGGGAGCTGTTTTTT. This translates into CASSVGQGYFTGELFF.

At least ten counts were recorded for this clonotype. The chain links TRBV7-9 to TRBJ2-3; D ambiguous. Germline V lookup: CDR1 SEHNR, CDR2 FQNEAQ (reference sequence). V was shortened by 11 bases and J by 5 bases, with 11 bases between the two germline ends. The length of the CDR3 is 11 residues. CDR3 amino acids: CAGSLGDTQYF. The CDR3 nucleotides are TGTGCCGGATCGTTGGGAGATACGCAGTATTTT. Full variable domain (rest looked up from reference TRBV7-9 and TRBJ2-3): DTGVSQNPRHKITKRGQNVTFRCDPISEHNRLYWYRQTLGQGPEFLTYFQNEAQLEKSRLLSDRFSAERPKGSFSTLEIQRTEQGDSAMYLCAGSLGDTQYFGPGTRLTVL.

In this sample, this clonotype turned up many times. The chain combines TRBV6-4 with TRBJ1-1; D gene uncertain. The CDR3 has 13 amino acids. The germline CDR1 and CDR2 sequences are MRHNA and SNTAGT. Trimming removed 4 bases from V and 7 bases from J, with 13 bases in between. The CDR3 spells CASSATQGNEAFF. Here the CDR3 DNA reads TGTGCCAGCAGTGCGACCCAAGGGAATGAAGCTTTCTTT.

This clonotype has a count of ten or more. The chain combines TRBV18 with TRBJ1-1, with TRBD1 as a possible D gene (5 bases). The V end was cut by 4 bases, the J end by 1 base, with 13 bases between. Germline-derived CDR1 and CDR2 are KGHSH and LQKENI. This CDR3 has 15 amino acids. The CDR3 is CASSRWGTQNTEAFF. DNA for the CDR3: TGTGCCAGCTCACGATGGGGCACCCAGAACACTGAAGCTTTCTTT.

This clonotype was counted at least ten times. The genes are TRBV29-1 and TRBJ2-7, with 7 bases lining up with TRBD1. The trim removed 6 bases at V and 4 bases at J, leaving 9 bases unmatched. The CDR3 is 13 amino acids. Germline assignment: CDR1 SQVTM and CDR2 ANQGSEA. CDR3 region: CSVRRQGVYEQYF. The CDR3 DNA follows: TGCAGCGTCCGCCGACAGGGAGTTTACGAGCAGTACTTC.

This clonotype was picked up many times. The V call is TRBV27, the J call TRBJ1-1, with a tentative D call TRBD1 (6 bases). This CDR3 has 14 amino acids. V was cut by 6 bases and J by 4 bases, with 15 bases left in between. Per the germline V gene, CDR1 is MNHEY and CDR2 is SMNVEV (reference sequence). CDR3 residues: CASRGGLGGTEAFF. Here the CDR3 DNA reads TGTGCCAGCAGGGGGGGCCTCGGAGGCACTGAAGCTTTCTTT.

This clonotype occurred many times. V and J are TRBV6-1 and TRBJ2-7; TRBD1 matches at 9 bases. CDR3 length: 15 residues. Per germline, CDR1 MNHNS and CDR2 SASEGT. Trimming at V came to 5 bases and at J to 2 bases, leaving 7 bases not matched to a gene. DNA for the CDR3: TGTGCCAGCAGTCATCCGGGACAGGGACCCTACGAGCAGTACTTC. Translation gives CASSHPGQGPYEQYF.

This clonotype has a count of ten or more. The chain has TRBV4-2 and TRBJ1-5; 9 bases line up with TRBD1. V dropped 4 bases and J dropped 0; count of bases not matched to a gene: 7. The CDR3 sequence is 17 residues long. CDR1 and CDR2 from the germline V gene are LGHNA and YNFKEQ. The DNA of the CDR3 is TGTGCCAGCAGCCTGACAGGGGGGATTCCTAGCAATCAGCCCCAGCATTTT. It encodes CASSLTGGIPSNQPQHF.

This clonotype has a count of ten or more. The chain carries TRBV12-3 or TRBV12-4 and TRBJ2-7; TRBD1 agrees at 10 bases. The CDR3 extends over 13 amino acids. V lost 6 bases to trimming and J lost 3 bases; unmatched junction nucleotides: 2. The CDR3 here is CASRRDRGYEQYF. In nucleotides, the CDR3 is TGTGCCAGCAGACGGGACAGGGGCTACGAGCAGTACTTC.

This clonotype was seen a few times. This sequence joins TRBV5-1 and TRBJ1-3; D uncertain. Germline lookup yields CDR1 SGHRS and CDR2 YFSETQ. Trimming stripped 1 base from V and 2 bases from J, with 7 bases between. The CDR3 has 14 amino acids. The CDR3 DNA sequence: TGCGCCAGCAGCTTGTACACGGCTGGAAACACCATATATTTT. It yields the protein CASSLYTAGNTIYF.

This clonotype has ten or more counts. The rearrangement uses TRBV7-2 and TRBJ2-5; no clear D. Germline CDR1 SGHTA, CDR2 FQGNSA. The CDR3 is 11 amino acids. Trimming pared 3 bases from V and 5 bases from J, leaving 4 bases between. The CDR3 is CASSFFETQYF. For the CDR3, the DNA is TGTGCCAGCAGCTTCTTTGAGACCCAGTACTTC.

This clonotype turned up a few times. V is TRBV13 and J is TRBJ2-2, with 10 bases that match TRBD2. The germline gives CDR1 PRHDT, CDR2 FYEKMQ (reference sequence). The J segment lost 5 bases and the V segment lost 1 base, leaving 19 bases of the junction unmatched. The CDR3 spans 21 residues. This CDR3 is CASSLVARPSTSGARTGELFF. The CDR3 DNA sequence: TGTGCCAGCAGCTTAGTGGCTCGCCCCTCTACTAGCGGGGCCAGGACCGGGGAGCTGTTTTTT. Using reference TRBV13 and TRBJ2-2 for the parts outside the CDR3, the full variable domain is AAGVIQSPRHLIKEKRETATLKCYPIPRHDTVYWYQQGPGQDPQFLISFYEKMQSDKGSIPDRFSAQQFSDYHSELNMSSLELGDSALYFCASSLVARPSTSGARTGELFFGEGSRLTVL.

The chain recombines TRBV6-2 or TRBV6-3 with TRBJ1-1, with 8 nucleotides matching TRBD1. In germline, CDR1 is MNHEY, CDR2 SVGEGT. Trimming removed 3 bases from V and 0 bases from J; junction bases left unmatched: 15. This CDR3 comprises 19 residues. The CDR3 nucleotides read TGTGCCAGCAGTTATACGGGCGAACAGGGGGGGAAAATGAACACTGAAGCTTTCTTT. Protein: CASSYTGEQGGKMNTEAFF.